This T cell receptor beta chain appears in the sequencing data of a study of control samples from healthy donors and cancer patients. Germline CDR1 SEHNR, CDR2 FQNEAQ (reference sequence). Trimming at V came to 2 bases and at J to 3 bases, leaving 1 base not matched to a gene. This CDR3 contains 13 residues. The repertoire was sequenced with immunoSEQ multiplex PCR; TCRdb's copy has only in-frame clones and lacks some. In the table there are some 74,000 clones, 83% of which are singletons. This clone turned up a few times. V is TRBV7-9 and J is TRBJ2-7, with 7 nucleotides matching TRBD2. This TCR derives from a man aged 60 to 69 in good health. The specimen sequenced was blood. The CDR3 DNA sequence: TGTGCCAGCAGCTTACCTAGCGGCTACGAGCAGTACTTC. Its translation: CASSLPSGYEQYF. Drawing the rest from reference TRBV7-9 and TRBJ2-7, the complete variable domain is DTGVSQNPRHKITKRGQNVTFRCDPISEHNRLYWYRQTLGQGPEFLTYFQNEAQLEKSRLLSDRFSAERPKGSFSTLEIQRTEQGDSAMYLCASSLPSGYEQYFGPGTRLTVT.